The T cell receptor (beta chain) described here comes from a study of cytomegalovirus exposure and HLA in healthy donors. Broader study findings: A later analysis reportedly identified an Asian-associated ancestry cluster as carrying fewer N-insertions than the approximately 670-donor mean.

This clone has more than one count but fewer than ten. Its specificity is unknown. PCR was performed using 60 Vbeta and 13 Jbeta primers. Libraries were prepared by immunoSEQ multiplex PCR; TCRdb keeps only in-frame clonotypes and omits some of them. The table records fewer than 40,000 clones, about 65% of them present only once. The CDR3 is 14 residues long. Germline V CDR1 and CDR2: MGHRA, YSYEKL. V was shortened by 3 bases and J by 7 bases, with 15 bases between the two germline ends. Specimen: PBMCs. The source is a man aged 45-65 years in good health and CMV-seropositive. This chain uses TRBV4-1 with TRBJ1-2, with D perhaps matching TRBD1 (6 bases). The CDR3 region has the DNA TGCGCCAGCAGCCAGGGCGGGGGGGCCGTTGGCTACACCTTC. Translated, it gives CASSQGGGAVGYTF.